Detailed here is one T cell receptor (beta chain). This sample stems from a study of Graves' ophthalmopathy and Graves' hyperthyroidism. Study-level information: Before any treatment, peripheral blood was taken at the initial diagnosis.

V was clipped by 5 bases and J by 12 bases; unmatched bases: 12. Germline V lookup: CDR1 SGHVS, CDR2 FNYEAQ. CDR3 length: 15 residues. The TCR beta CDR3 regions underwent amplification from RNA transcripts. HTBI-primed RT-PCR formed the first round, and a multiplex PCR formed the second. TCRdb redid the calling of the multiplex PCR reads with MiXCR, one entry per CDR3 protein. The repertoire holds about 700,000 distinct CDR3 sequences, with 35% to 45% as singletons. The chain recombines TRBV7-6 with TRBJ1-4; the match to TRBD1 covers 10 bases. The receptor comes from an adult man with Graves' ophthalmopathy. What was sequenced was peripheral blood. The CDR3 DNA is TGTGCCAGCAGCCTTATTGGGGACAGGGGTGAGGAACTGTTTTTT. Protein product: CASSLIGDRGEELFF.